The rows below give T cell receptor beta chains drawn from one sample of a study of cytomegalovirus exposure and HLA in healthy donors. Method: immunoSEQ multiplex PCR; TCRdb's copy keeps in-frame clones and lacks some. This sample has roughly 100,000 clones, with 76% found just once. The sample taken for sequencing was PBMCs. The receptors stem from a man aged 40-49 years in good health and CMV-seropositive. Both conserved end residues are part of each CDR3. The D gene is left open where the match is weak. Not every row has a clone size; where given, it reads once, few, many or a size class.

D	V	length	J	size	CDR3	DNA
TRBD2	TRBV4-2	18	TRBJ2-4	once	CASSQVLAGPLAKNIQYF	TGTGCCAGCAGCCAAGTCCTAGCGGGTCCCCTAGCCAAAAACATTCAGTACTTC
NA	TRBV28	13	TRBJ1-2	NA	CASSYLRSYGYTF	TGTGCCAGCAGTTATCTTCGTTCCTATGGCTACACCTTC
NA	TRBV4-3	16	TRBJ2-1	few	CASSQDRGGDINEQFF	TGCGCCAGCAGCCAAGATAGGGGGGGGGATATAAATGAGCAGTTCTTC
NA	TRBV7-2	16	TRBJ2-3	NA	CASSLGPGDGTDTQYF	TGTGCCAGCAGCTTGGGCCCGGGAGACGGGACAGATACGCAGTATTTT
NA	TRBV7-2	15	TRBJ1-1	once	CASSGHRAVSTEAFF	TGTGCCAGCAGCGGCCACAGGGCCGTTTCCACTGAAGCTTTCTTT
TRBD1	TRBV9	13	TRBJ1-1	few	CASRPSRGAEAFF	TGTGCCAGCAGACCCAGCAGGGGGGCTGAAGCTTTCTTT
TRBD1	TRBV20-1	11	TRBJ2-7	once	CSARQGYEQYF	TGCAGTGCTCGACAGGGTTACGAGCAGTACTTC
TRBD2	TRBV7-9	16	TRBJ2-1	NA	CASSLGGPGTRDEQFF	TGTGCCAGCAGCTTAGGAGGGCCCGGGACTAGGGATGAGCAGTTCTTC
NA	TRBV6-6	13	TRBJ2-5	NA	CASSYPGQETQYF	TGTGCCAGCAGTTACCCAGGGCAAGAGACCCAGTACTTC
NA	TRBV13	14	TRBJ1-5	NA	CAIASGDGNQPQHF	TGTGCCATCGCGTCCGGGGATGGCAATCAGCCCCAGCATTTT
NA	TRBV4-3	16	TRBJ2-6	many	CASSQDGGAGANVLTF	TGCGCCAGCAGCCAAGATGGGGGCGCTGGGGCCAACGTCCTGACTTTC
NA	TRBV12-1	17	TRBJ2-7	NA	CASSLALGEREAYEQYF	TGTGCCAGCAGCTTGGCACTCGGGGAGCGGGAGGCGTACGAGCAGTACTTC
TRBD1	TRBV7-2	12	TRBJ1-2	NA	CASSPGQGRCTF	TGTGCCAGCAGCCCAGGACAGGGTCGGTGCACCTTC
NA	TRBV6-1	14	TRBJ1-2	NA	CASTLRQNNYGYTF	TGTGCCAGCACCCTCCGACAGAACAACTATGGCTACACCTTC
NA	TRBV6-4	20	TRBJ1-3	NA	CASSDSWVGGAATIGNTIYF	TGTGCCAGCAGTGACTCGTGGGTGGGGGGGGCGGCTACGATTGGAAACACCATATATTTT
TRBD2	TRBV19	15	TRBJ2-5	NA	CASASSGRPGETQYF	TGTGCCAGCGCCTCTAGCGGGAGGCCGGGGGAGACCCAGTACTTC
TRBD1	TRBV4-3	13	TRBJ2-3	NA	CASSQEGTGTQYF	TGCGCCAGCAGCCAAGAAGGGACAGGGACGCAGTATTTT
NA	TRBV5-4	14	TRBJ2-7	NA	CASSQGQSSYEQYF	TGTGCCAGCAGCCAGGGCCAGAGCTCCTACGAGCAGTACTTC
TRBD1	TRBV10-3	12	TRBJ2-5	few	CAIMGQGETQYF	TGTGCCATCATGGGACAGGGAGAGACCCAGTACTTC
TRBD1	TRBV11-1	15	TRBJ1-1	NA	CASSLEGARGTEAFF	TGTGCCAGCAGCTTAGAGGGCGCCAGGGGGACTGAAGCTTTCTTT
TRBD2	TRBV7-3	13	TRBJ2-1	few	CASGTSGYNEQFF	TGTGCCAGCGGGACTAGCGGGTACAATGAGCAGTTCTTC
TRBD1	TRBV6-1	15	TRBJ1-3	NA	CATGQGLISGNTIYF	TGTGCCACCGGACAGGGGTTAATCTCTGGAAACACCATATATTTT
TRBD1	TRBV7-2	15	TRBJ1-6	NA	CASSLMGQGSSPLHF	TGTGCCAGCAGCTTAATGGGACAGGGCTCCTCACCCCTCCACTTT
TRBD2	TRBV15	14	TRBJ2-3	NA	CATSSRGVSDTQYF	TGTGCCACCAGCTCTCGGGGGGTCTCAGATACGCAGTATTTT
NA	TRBV7-2	15	TRBJ2-5	NA	CASSLGLQGRETQYF	TGTGCCAGCAGCTTAGGTTTGCAGGGGCGAGAGACCCAGTACTTC
NA	TRBV19	14	TRBJ1-1	NA	CASSMSTWNTEAFF	TGTGCCAGTAGTATGAGTACCTGGAACACTGAAGCTTTCTTT
TRBD1	TRBV5-3	15	TRBJ2-2	NA	CARRGQGCYTGELFF	TGTGCCAGAAGGGGACAGGGCTGTTACACCGGGGAGCTGTTTTTT
NA	TRBV7-9	13	TRBJ1-3	NA	CASSLAGENTIYF	TGTGCCAGCAGCTTAGCAGGGGAAAACACCATATATTTT
NA	TRBV21-1	9	TRBJ2-4	once	CASSKEADF	TGTGCCAGCAGCAAAGAGGCGGACTTC
NA	TRBV10-2	12	TRBJ2-7	NA	CASRPSVYEQYF	TGCGCCAGCAGGCCTAGTGTCTACGAGCAGTACTTC
NA	TRBV10-3	15	TRBJ2-3	NA	CAISESVGSGDTQYF	TGTGCCATCAGTGAGTCGGTCGGATCAGGGGATACGCAGTATTTT
TRBD1	TRBV9	17	TRBJ1-3	NA	CASSAGTGAVSGNTIYF	TGTGCCAGCAGCGCGGGGACAGGGGCCGTCTCTGGAAACACCATATATTTT
NA	TRBV30	17	TRBJ1-3	NA	CAWSVLKWRVSGNTIYF	TGTGCCTGGAGTGTACTTAAGTGGAGGGTCTCTGGAAACACCATATATTTT
TRBD2	TRBV6-5	15	TRBJ2-5	NA	CASSYAGGLQETQYF	TGTGCCAGCAGTTACGCGGGGGGACTCCAAGAGACCCAGTACTTC
NA	TRBV4-3	15	TRBJ2-1	once	CASTQRWGGYNEQFF	TGCGCCAGCACCCAAAGATGGGGCGGCTACAATGAGCAGTTCTTC
TRBD2	TRBV10-3	16	TRBJ2-5	NA	CAISESSSGDQETQYF	TGTGCCATCAGTGAGTCCTCTAGCGGGGACCAAGAGACCCAGTACTTC
NA	TRBV9	17	TRBJ1-3	NA	CASSVADRDSSGNTIYF	TGTGCCAGCAGCGTAGCCGACAGAGACAGCTCTGGAAACACCATATATTTT
NA	TRBV6-1	15	TRBJ2-4	NA	CASRGLLEAKNSQYF	TGTGCCAGCAGGGGCCTCCTGGAGGCCAAAAACAGTCAGTACTTC
TRBD2	TRBV14	17	TRBJ2-5	NA	CASSQGDLSGGAETQYF	TGTGCCAGCAGCCAAGGCGACCTTAGCGGGGGGGCTGAGACCCAGTACTTC
NA	TRBV29-1	13	TRBJ1-2	NA	CSVVGLRDYGYTF	TGCAGCGTTGTCGGACTACGGGACTATGGCTACACCTTC
NA	TRBV29-1	12	TRBJ2-1	NA	CSVGSGWDEQFF	TGCAGCGTTGGCTCGGGGTGGGATGAGCAGTTCTTC
NA	TRBV6-6	14	TRBJ1-1	NA	CASSPGMGGTEAFF	TGTGCCAGCAGTCCGGGGATGGGCGGCACTGAAGCTTTCTTT
NA	TRBV4-1	13	TRBJ1-1	NA	CASSLPGIAEAFF	TGCGCCAGCAGCCTGCCGGGTATTGCTGAAGCTTTCTTT
NA	TRBV11-2	14	TRBJ2-3	NA	CASSLDRATDTQYF	TGTGCCAGCAGCTTAGACAGGGCCACAGATACGCAGTATTTT
TRBD2	TRBV5-4	16	TRBJ2-1	once	CASSWGLQRSYNEQFF	TGTGCCAGCAGCTGGGGACTACAACGCTCCTACAATGAGCAGTTCTTC